This TCR beta chain originates from a study of OX40 agonist ivuxolimab in advanced cancers. On the study more broadly: Three dose-escalation patients had partial responses: one with hepatocellular carcinoma and two with cutaneous melanoma.

Regarding the study as a whole: Still undetermined is the antigen specificity of the expanded peripheral T cells.

Data came from immunoSEQ multiplex PCR; TCRdb stores just in-frame clones and leaves some out. This sample yields roughly 75,000 clones, of which roughly 89% are seen a single time; under 15% belongs to the top ten. J gave up 2 bases and V 8 bases, and 6 bases lay outside the gene matches. This CDR3 has 14 residues. Per germline, CDR1 SEHNR and CDR2 FQNEAQ (reference sequence). Note on this clone: What it binds is not known.

Autoimmune disease history or systemic immunosuppression was exclusionary. The sample here was CD4+ or CD8+ T cells sorted from blood, taken in a trial of the OX40 agonist ivuxolimab. The clonotype originates from an adult with an advanced solid tumor such as melanoma, head and neck, liver or kidney cancer. This chain connects TRBV7-9 to TRBJ2-3; 8 bases agree with TRBD2. The CDR3 DNA sequence: TGTGCCAGCGCGAGACTAGCGAACACAGATACGCAGTATTTT. Its translation is CASARLANTDTQYF.